Below, one TCR beta chain is given with its context. Per the original data handling: Reference gene primer amplification yielded estimated nucleated cell counts. The table came from immunoSEQ multiplex PCR; TCRdb's copy has only in-frame clones and leaves some out. That table supplies the V and J calls and clone size; D and trimming were determined from the DNA. The table has about 210,000 clones, around nine tenths seen once. This entry belongs to a study of blood T cell repertoires in COVID-19. Enrolled through a virtual design, the participants were between about 18 and 89 years of age and came from 24 US areas. The ends were cut back, 1 base at V and 0 bases at J, with 10 bases in the middle. CDR1 is SGHAT, CDR2 FQNNGV, per germline. The CDR3 loop spans 15 amino acids.

The chain employs TRBV11-2 and TRBJ2-7; perhaps TRBD1 as D (6 bases). What was sequenced was PBMCs or T cells enriched from blood (not recorded which). The receptor's source is a man under 40 in a cohort exposed to, infected with or recovered from COVID-19 (not recorded which). CDR3 region: CASSLVAGDSYEQYF. The CDR3 region has the DNA TGTGCCAGCAGCTTAGTTGCAGGGGACTCCTACGAGCAGTACTTC.